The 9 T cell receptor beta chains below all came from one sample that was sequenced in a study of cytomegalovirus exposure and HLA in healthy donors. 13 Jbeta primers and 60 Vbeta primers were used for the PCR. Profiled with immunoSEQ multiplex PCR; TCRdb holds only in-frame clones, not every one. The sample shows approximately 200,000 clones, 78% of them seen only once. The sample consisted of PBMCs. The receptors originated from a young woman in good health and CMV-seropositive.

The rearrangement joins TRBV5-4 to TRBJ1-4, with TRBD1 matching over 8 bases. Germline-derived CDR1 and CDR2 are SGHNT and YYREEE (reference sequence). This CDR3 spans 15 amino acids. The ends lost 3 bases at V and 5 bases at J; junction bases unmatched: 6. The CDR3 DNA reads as TGTGCCAGCAGCTCAGACAGGGGAGGAAATGAAAAACTGTTTTTT. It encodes CASSSDRGGNEKLFF.

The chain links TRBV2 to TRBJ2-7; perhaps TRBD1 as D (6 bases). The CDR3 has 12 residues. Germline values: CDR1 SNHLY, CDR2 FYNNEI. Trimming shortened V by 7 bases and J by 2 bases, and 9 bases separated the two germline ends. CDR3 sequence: CASKGGTYEQYF. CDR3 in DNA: TGTGCCAGCAAAGGGGGAACCTACGAGCAGTACTTC.

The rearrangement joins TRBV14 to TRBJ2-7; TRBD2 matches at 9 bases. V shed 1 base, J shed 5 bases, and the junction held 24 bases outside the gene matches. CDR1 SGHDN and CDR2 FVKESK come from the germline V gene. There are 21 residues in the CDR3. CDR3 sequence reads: CASSQVPLWPFLSGSKHEQYF. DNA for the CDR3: TGTGCCAGCAGCCAAGTGCCACTATGGCCTTTCCTTAGCGGGAGTAAGCACGAGCAGTACTTC.

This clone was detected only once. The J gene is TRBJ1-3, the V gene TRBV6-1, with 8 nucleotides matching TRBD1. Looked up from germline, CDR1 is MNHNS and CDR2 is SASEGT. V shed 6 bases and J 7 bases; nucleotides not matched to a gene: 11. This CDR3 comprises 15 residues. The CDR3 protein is CASRAGGQGGNTIYF. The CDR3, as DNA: TGTGCCAGCAGGGCGGGTGGACAGGGTGGGAACACCATATATTTT.

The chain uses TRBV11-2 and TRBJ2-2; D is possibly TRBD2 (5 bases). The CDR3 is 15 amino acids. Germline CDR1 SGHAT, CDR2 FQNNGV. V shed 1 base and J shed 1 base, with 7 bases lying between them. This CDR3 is CASSLGGLNTGELFF. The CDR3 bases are TGTGCCAGCAGCTTAGGCGGACTGAACACCGGGGAGCTGTTTTTT.

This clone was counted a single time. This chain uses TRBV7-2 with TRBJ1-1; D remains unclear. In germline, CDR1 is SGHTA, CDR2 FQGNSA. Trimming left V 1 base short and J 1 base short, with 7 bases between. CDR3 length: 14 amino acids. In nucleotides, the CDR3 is TGTGCCAGCAGCTTAGTAGCCAGGAACACTGAAGCTTTCTTT. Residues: CASSLVARNTEAFF.

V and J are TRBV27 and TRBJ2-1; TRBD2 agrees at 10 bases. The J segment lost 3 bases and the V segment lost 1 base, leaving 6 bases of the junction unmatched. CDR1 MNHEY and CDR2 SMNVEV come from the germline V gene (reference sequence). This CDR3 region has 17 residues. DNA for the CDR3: TGTGCCAGCAGTTTATACTCCCCTAGCGGGGGCTACAATGAGCAGTTCTTC. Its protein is CASSLYSPSGGYNEQFF.

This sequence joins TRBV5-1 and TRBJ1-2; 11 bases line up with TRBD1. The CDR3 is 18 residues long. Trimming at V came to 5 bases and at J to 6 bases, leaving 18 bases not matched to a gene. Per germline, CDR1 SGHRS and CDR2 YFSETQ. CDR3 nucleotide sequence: TGCGCCAGCAGAGATATGAGGACAGGGGGCGAAAAAGGCGATGGCTACACCTTC. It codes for CASRDMRTGGEKGDGYTF.

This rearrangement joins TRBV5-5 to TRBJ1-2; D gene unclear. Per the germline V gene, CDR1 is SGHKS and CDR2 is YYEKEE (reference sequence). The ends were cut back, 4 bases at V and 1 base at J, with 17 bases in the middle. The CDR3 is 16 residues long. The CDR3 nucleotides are TGTGCCAGCAGCCAAATTACCCACAACATTAACTATGGCTACACCTTC. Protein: CASSQITHNINYGYTF.